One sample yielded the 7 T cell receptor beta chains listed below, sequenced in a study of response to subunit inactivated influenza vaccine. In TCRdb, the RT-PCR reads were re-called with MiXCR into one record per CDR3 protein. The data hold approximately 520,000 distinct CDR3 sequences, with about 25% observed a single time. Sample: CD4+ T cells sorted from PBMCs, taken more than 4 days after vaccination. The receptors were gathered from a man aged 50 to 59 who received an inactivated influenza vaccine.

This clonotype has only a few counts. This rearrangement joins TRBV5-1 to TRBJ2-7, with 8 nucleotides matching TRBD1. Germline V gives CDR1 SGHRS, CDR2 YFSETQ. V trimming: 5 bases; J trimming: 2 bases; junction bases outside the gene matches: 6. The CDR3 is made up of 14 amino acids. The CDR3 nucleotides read TGCGCCAGCAGGGTGCGGACAGGGACCTACGAGCAGTACTTC. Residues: CASRVRTGTYEQYF.

The CDR3 DNA reads TGTGCCAGCAGTTTCCGGACAGTCGGCGAAAAACTGTTTTTT. The encoded protein is CASSFRTVGEKLFF. The V call is TRBV12-3 or TRBV12-4, the J call TRBJ1-4; weak D call: TRBD1 (6 bases). There are 14 residues in the CDR3. V lost 3 bases to trimming and J lost 8 bases, with 13 bases between them.

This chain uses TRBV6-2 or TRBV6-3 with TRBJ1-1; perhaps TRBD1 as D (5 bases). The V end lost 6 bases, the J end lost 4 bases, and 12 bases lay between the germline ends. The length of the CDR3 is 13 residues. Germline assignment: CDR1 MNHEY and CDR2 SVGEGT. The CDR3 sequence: CASSKIGGTEAFF. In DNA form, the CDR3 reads TGTGCCAGCAGCAAAATTGGGGGCACTGAAGCTTTCTTT.

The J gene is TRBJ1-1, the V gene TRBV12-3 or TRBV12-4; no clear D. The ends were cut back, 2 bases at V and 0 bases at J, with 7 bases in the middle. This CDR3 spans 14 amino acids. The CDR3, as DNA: TGTGCCAGCAGTTTATGGGAAATGAACACTGAAGCTTTCTTT. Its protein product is CASSLWEMNTEAFF.

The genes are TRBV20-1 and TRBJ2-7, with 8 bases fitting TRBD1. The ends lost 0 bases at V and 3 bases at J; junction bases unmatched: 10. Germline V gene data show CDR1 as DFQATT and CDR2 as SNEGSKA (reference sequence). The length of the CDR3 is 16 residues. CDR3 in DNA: TGCAGTGCTAGAGACCCTTCCGGGGGACAGGACTACGAGCAGTACTTC. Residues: CSARDPSGGQDYEQYF.

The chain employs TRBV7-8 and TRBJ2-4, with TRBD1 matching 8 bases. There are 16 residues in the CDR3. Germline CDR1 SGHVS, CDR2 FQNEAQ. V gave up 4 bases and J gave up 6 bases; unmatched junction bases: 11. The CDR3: CASSSPIGQGGNIQYF. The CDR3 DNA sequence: TGTGCCAGCAGCTCCCCAATCGGACAGGGCGGAAACATTCAGTACTTC.

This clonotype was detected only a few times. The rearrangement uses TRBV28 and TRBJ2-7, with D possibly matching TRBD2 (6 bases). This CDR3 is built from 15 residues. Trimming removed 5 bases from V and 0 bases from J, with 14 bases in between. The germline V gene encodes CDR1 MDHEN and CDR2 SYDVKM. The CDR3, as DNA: TGTGCCAGCAGTAAGACGGGAGCCAACTCCTACGAGCAGTACTTC. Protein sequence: CASSKTGANSYEQYF.